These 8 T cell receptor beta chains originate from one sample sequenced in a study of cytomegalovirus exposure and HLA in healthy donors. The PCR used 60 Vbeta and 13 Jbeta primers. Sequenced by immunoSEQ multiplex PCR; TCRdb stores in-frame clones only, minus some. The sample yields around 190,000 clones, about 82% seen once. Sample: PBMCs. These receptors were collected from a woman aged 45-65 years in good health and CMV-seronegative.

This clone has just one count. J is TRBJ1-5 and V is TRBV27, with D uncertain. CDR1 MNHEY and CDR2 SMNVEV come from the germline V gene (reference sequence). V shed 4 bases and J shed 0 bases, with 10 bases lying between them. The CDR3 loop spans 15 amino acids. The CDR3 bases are TGTGCCAGCAGTTACAGACACCTTAGCAATCAGCCCCAGCATTTT. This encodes CASSYRHLSNQPQHF.

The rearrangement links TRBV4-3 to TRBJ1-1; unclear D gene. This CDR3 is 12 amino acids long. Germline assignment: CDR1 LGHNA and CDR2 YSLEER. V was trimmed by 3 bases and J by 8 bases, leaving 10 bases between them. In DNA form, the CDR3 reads TGCGCCAGCAGCCACCTGAATAGAGAAGCTTTCTTT. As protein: CASSHLNREAFF.

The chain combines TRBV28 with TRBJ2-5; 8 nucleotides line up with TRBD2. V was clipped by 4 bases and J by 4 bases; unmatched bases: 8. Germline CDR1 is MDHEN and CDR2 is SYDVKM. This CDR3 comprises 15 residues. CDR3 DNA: TGTGCCAGCAGTTCGGTAGCGGGGTTAGGAGAGACCCAGTACTTC. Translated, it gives CASSSVAGLGETQYF. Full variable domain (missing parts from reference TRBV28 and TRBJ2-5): DVKVTQSSRYLVKRTGEKVFLECVQDMDHENMFWYRQDPGLGLRLIYFSYDVKMKEKGDIPEGYSVSREKKERFSLILESASTNQTSMYLCASSSVAGLGETQYFGPGTRLLVL.

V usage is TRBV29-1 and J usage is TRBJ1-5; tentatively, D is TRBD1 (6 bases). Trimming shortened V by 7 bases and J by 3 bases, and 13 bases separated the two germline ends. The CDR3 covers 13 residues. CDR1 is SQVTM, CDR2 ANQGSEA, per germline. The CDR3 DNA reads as TGCAGCGCCCAAGGGGGTAACAATCAGCCCCAGCATTTT. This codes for CSAQGGNNQPQHF.

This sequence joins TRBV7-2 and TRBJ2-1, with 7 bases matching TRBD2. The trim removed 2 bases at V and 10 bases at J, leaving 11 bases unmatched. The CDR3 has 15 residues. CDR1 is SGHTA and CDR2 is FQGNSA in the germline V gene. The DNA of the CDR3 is TGTGCCAGCAGCTTACAGGGCGGGAGAGGAGAGGAGCAGTTCTTC. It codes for CASSLQGGRGEEQFF. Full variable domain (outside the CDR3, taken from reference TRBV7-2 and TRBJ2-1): GAGVSQSPSNKVTEKGKDVELRCDPISGHTALYWYRQSLGQGLEFLIYFQGNSAPDKSGLPSDRFSAERTGGSVSTLTIQRTQQEDSAVYLCASSLQGGRGEEQFFGPGTRLTVL.

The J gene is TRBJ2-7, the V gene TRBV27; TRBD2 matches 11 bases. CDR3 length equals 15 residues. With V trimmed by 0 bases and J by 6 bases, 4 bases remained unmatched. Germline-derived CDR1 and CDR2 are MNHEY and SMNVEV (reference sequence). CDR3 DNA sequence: TGTGCCAGCAGTTTATCCAGACTAGCGGGAATCGAGCAGTACTTC. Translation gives CASSLSRLAGIEQYF.

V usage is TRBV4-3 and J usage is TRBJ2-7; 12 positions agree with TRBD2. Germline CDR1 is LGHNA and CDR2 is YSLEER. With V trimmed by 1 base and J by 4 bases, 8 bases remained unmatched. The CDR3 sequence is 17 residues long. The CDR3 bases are TGCGCCAGCAGCCAAGGACTAGCGGGAGTCAGCGGGTACGAGCAGTACTTC. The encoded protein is CASSQGLAGVSGYEQYF.

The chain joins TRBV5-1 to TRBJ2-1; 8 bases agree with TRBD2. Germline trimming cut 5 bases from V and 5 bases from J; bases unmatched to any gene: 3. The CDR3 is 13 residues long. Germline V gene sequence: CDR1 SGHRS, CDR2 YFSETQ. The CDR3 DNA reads TGCGCCAGCAGTCGTAGCGGGAACAATGAGCAGTTCTTC. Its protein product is CASSRSGNNEQFF.